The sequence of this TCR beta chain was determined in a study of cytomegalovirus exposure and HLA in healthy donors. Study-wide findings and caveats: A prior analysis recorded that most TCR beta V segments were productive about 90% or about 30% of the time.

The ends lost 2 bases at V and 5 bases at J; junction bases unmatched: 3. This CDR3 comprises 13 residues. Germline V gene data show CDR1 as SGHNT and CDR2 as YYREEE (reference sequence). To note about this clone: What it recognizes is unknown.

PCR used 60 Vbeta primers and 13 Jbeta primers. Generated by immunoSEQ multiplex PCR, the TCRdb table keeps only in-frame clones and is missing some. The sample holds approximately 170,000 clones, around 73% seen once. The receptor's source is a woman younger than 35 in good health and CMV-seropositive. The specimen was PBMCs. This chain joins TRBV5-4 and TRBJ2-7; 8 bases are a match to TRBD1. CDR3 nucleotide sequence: TGTGCCAGCAGCTTTCAGGGGGCTAACGAGCAGTACTTC. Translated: CASSFQGANEQYF.